Shown below are 5 T cell receptor beta chains from a single sample sequenced in a study of blood T cell repertoires in COVID-19. Some clones are missing from TCRdb's copy, which holds only in-frame ones; the method was immunoSEQ multiplex PCR. The sample carries about 32,000 clones, approximately 95% recorded once. The specimen was peripheral blood. All receptors derive from a male donor with active COVID-19.

This rearrangement joins TRBV11-3 to TRBJ2-6, with 12 bases that match TRBD1. From germline, CDR1 is SGHNT and CDR2 YENEEA. The CDR3 runs to 17 residues. Trimming at V came to 4 bases and at J to 5 bases, leaving 6 bases not matched to a gene. CDR3 sequence: CASSSGTGGAWANVLTF. The CDR3 region has the DNA TGTGCCAGCAGCTCCGGGACAGGGGGCGCTTGGGCCAACGTCCTGACTTTC.

J is TRBJ1-1 and V is TRBV18; D gene unclear. V shed 4 bases and J shed 7 bases, with 13 bases lying between them. The CDR3 runs 13 residues. Looked up from germline, CDR1 is KGHSH and CDR2 is LQKENI. The CDR3 DNA sequence: TGTGCCAGCTCACTCTCCGCGGGTATTGAAGCTTTCTTT. Amino acids: CASSLSAGIEAFF. Full variable domain (outside the CDR3, taken from reference TRBV18 and TRBJ1-1): NAGVMQNPRHLVRRRGQEARLRCSPMKGHSHVYWYRQLPEEGLKFMVYLQKENIIDESGMPKERFSAEFPKEGPSILRIQQVVRGDSAAYFCASSLSAGIEAFFGQGTRLTVV.

The gene calls are TRBV18 and TRBJ1-1, with D unresolved. Germline loops: CDR1 KGHSH, CDR2 LQKENI. The V and J ends lost 3 bases and 1 base respectively, with 9 bases between them. The CDR3 sequence is 14 residues long. Here the CDR3 reads CASSPTAQNTEAFF. The CDR3 DNA follows: TGTGCCAGCTCACCGACTGCCCAGAACACTGAAGCTTTCTTT. Based on the CDR3 plus reference TRBV18 and TRBJ1-1, the full variable domain is NAGVMQNPRHLVRRRGQEARLRCSPMKGHSHVYWYRQLPEEGLKFMVYLQKENIIDESGMPKERFSAEFPKEGPSILRIQQVVRGDSAAYFCASSPTAQNTEAFFGQGTRLTVV.

The CDR3 protein is CASSVGGDGNTIYF. The CDR3 DNA is TGTGCCAGCAGCGTAGGGGGCGATGGAAACACCATATATTTT. The chain combines TRBV9 with TRBJ1-3, with D tentatively TRBD1 (5 bases). With 0 bases removed from V and 3 bases from J, the gap between germline ends came to 7 bases. The V gene's germline CDR1 is SGDLS and CDR2 YYNGEE. The CDR3 sequence is 14 residues long.

DNA of the CDR3: TGTGCCAGCAGCTTTGCCGGAGAGACCCAGTACTTC. Protein sequence: CASSFAGETQYF. This chain uses TRBV7-2 with TRBJ2-5; D gene uncertain. Trimming shortened V by 3 bases and J by 4 bases, and 6 bases separated the two germline ends. Germline values: CDR1 SGHTA, CDR2 FQGNSA. This CDR3 contains 12 residues.